The source of this TCR beta chain is a study of blood T cell repertoires in COVID-19 (dated by TCRdb to about 2020). With respect to the entire study: Samples covering the acute and convalescent phases of COVID-19 were provided by collaborators in the United States, Italy and Spain. The material from the prospective study consisted of cDNA or gDNA derived from T cells, B-cell-depleted T cells, or PBMCs. Subjects who had been exposed to COVID-19, were actively infected with it, or had recovered from it provided the deeply sampled blood TCRbeta repertoires that made up the dataset. A freely available public database, intended as a resource for researchers studying the immune response to SARS-CoV-2, is where the repertoires were released. Samples came from the ongoing ImmuneRACE study (first 160 participants) plus 1,254 subjects from 6 global collaborators. The sample metadata nearly always contained a de-identified subject ID, COVID-19 status, age in years and sex. Where available, HLA class I and class II types were obtained from metadata supplied by the sample provider rather than from assay-based typing.

For this clone: Its recognized antigen is unknown. No much larger clonotype is one base removed from it; base qualities were not supplied.

Collaborating institutions collected whole blood in K2EDTA tubes following their own protocols. For TCRbeta analysis, collaborators shipped samples in one of three forms: frozen whole blood, isolated PBMCs, or DNA extracted from either of those sample types. TCRbeta CDR3 regions were amplified from genomic DNA using the immunoSEQ Assay, a bias-controlled multiplex PCR. The authors' analysis ran thus. Nucleated cell counts per sample were estimated from amplification of reference gene primers within the assay. To quantify the absolute abundance of each unique TCRbeta CDR3 rearrangement, sequence reads were collapsed and filtered. Productive Simpson clonality was computed per sample as the square root of Simpson's diversity index over productive rearrangements. Drawn from immuneACCESS, this table holds only the in-frame rearrangements with V and J called that TCRdb kept. Clones are partly lost; checked studies trace under half to an unresolved V gene and leave the rest unexplained. V, J and clone size are taken as reported in that table, and D and trimming were inferred from the DNA itself. Counted in this sample were 150,000 to 200,000 clones; under 95% of them appeared once. Of the sample, around 17% falls within the top ten clones.

V drops 4 bases and J drops 6 bases, leaving 16 bases in between. The germline V gene (reference sequence) specifies MNHEY as CDR1 and SMNVEV as CDR2. The CDR3 covers 15 residues, taking in both the cysteine and the phenylalanine. The only DNA kept is the CDR3, 45 bases in frame from the first base. The study at large found these results: The amount of clinical and demographic metadata varied by source and participant and was provided uncurated.

The sequenced sample consisted of peripheral blood. The V and J genes are TRBV27 and TRBJ2-1; TRBD2 could be the D gene, as 7 bases match. The source is a man between 60 and 70 years old with active or convalescent COVID-19. CDR3 reads: CASSYRLGGGNEQFF. The sequence in DNA is TGTGCCAGCAGTTATAGACTAGGGGGGGGCAATGAGCAGTTCTTC.